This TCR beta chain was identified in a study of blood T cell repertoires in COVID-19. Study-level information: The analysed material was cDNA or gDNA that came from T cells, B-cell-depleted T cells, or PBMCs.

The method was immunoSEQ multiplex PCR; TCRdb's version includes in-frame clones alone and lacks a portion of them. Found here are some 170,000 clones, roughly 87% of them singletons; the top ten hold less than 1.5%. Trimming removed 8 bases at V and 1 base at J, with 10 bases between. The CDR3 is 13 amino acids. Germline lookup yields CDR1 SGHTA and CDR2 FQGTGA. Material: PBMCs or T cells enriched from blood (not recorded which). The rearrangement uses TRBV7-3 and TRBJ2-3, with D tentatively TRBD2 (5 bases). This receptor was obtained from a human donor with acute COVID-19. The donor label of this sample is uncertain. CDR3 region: CASGLSRTDTQYF. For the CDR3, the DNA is TGTGCCAGCGGACTGTCCCGCACAGATACGCAGTATTTT.